One sample yielded the 22 T cell receptor beta chains listed below, sequenced in a study of CD8 T cells in Susac syndrome. Reverse transcription of about 0.45 to 1 ug RNA was performed with random hexamers. In TCRdb, the immunoSEQ multiplex PCR reads were re-called with MiXCR into one record per CDR3 protein. Of roughly 200,000 distinct CDR3 sequences listed, less than 95% were seen once; the top ten hold more than 0.1%. Material: CD4+ T cells from PBMCs. These receptors originate from a human donor in good health.

V gene TRBV9 combines with J gene TRBJ2-1, with 9 positions matching TRBD1. This CDR3 region has 15 residues. Germline CDR1 reads SGDLS; CDR2 reads YYNGEE. Trimming removed 0 bases from V and 15 bases from J; junction bases left unmatched: 13. The CDR3 protein is CASSVEGVGGTGLFF. CDR3 in DNA: TGTGCCAGCAGCGTAGAAGGAGTTGGCGGGACAGGGTTGTTCTTC.

Comment on this clonotype: A read error may account for a junction end that differs from germline. The V and J genes are TRBV20-1 and TRBJ2-5; D possibly uses TRBD1 or TRBD2 (6 bases each). The CDR3 is 14 residues long. Per germline, CDR1 DFQATT and CDR2 SNEGSKA (reference sequence). DNA for the CDR3: TGCAGTGCTAGTAGGCGGGACAACCAGGAGACCCAGTACTTC. Encoded protein: CSASRRDNQETQYF.

The V call is TRBV29-1, the J call TRBJ2-1; D not resolved. The CDR3 totals 12 residues. V was clipped by 6 bases and J by 2 bases, with 8 bases between them. Germline CDR1 is SQVTM and CDR2 is ANQGSEA. This CDR3 is CSVTLTYNEQFF. CDR3 bases: TGCAGCGTCACGCTTACCTACAATGAGCAGTTCTTC.

The chain employs TRBV4-3 and TRBJ2-7; 7 bases fit TRBD2. This CDR3 spans 13 amino acids. The V gene's germline CDR1 is LGHNA and CDR2 YSLEER. V was clipped by 3 bases and J by 6 bases; unmatched bases: 5. CDR3 DNA sequence: TGCGCCAGCAGCCACGGGCGGGAGTTCGAGCAGTACTTC. Translation gives CASSHGREFEQYF.

J is TRBJ2-2 and V is TRBV28; D is undetermined. Germline lookup yields CDR1 MDHEN and CDR2 SYDVKM. V was clipped by 5 bases and J by 5 bases, with 12 bases between them. The CDR3 runs 14 residues. For the CDR3, the DNA is TGTGCCAGCAGTAAGGACGGGTGGACCGGGGAGCTGTTTTTT. Translated, it gives CASSKDGWTGELFF.

This sequence joins TRBV29-1 and TRBJ1-2; TRBD1 agrees at 10 bases. The V segment lost 6 bases and the J segment 7 bases; nucleotides outside the gene matches: 5. CDR3 length: 12 amino acids. Germline assignment: CDR1 SQVTM and CDR2 ANQGSEA. Written as DNA, the CDR3 is TGCAGCGTGGGCGACAGGGGGCCTGGCTACACCTTC. It encodes CSVGDRGPGYTF.

V usage is TRBV25-1 and J usage is TRBJ1-1; no definite D call. Trimming took 2 bases from V and 3 from J, leaving 10 bases between them. Per germline, CDR1 MGHDK and CDR2 SYGVNS. The CDR3 sequence is 14 residues long. Here the CDR3 reads CASSERAWDTEAFF. For the CDR3, the DNA is TGTGCCAGCAGTGAAAGGGCGTGGGACACTGAAGCTTTCTTT. The full variable domain, completed using reference TRBV25-1 and TRBJ1-1, is EADIYQTPRYLVIGTGKKITLECSQTMGHDKMYWYQQDPGMELHLIHYSYGVNSTEKGDLSSESTVSRIRTEHFPLTLESARPSHTSQYLCASSERAWDTEAFFGQGTRLTVV.

J is TRBJ2-3 and V is TRBV20-1; D unresolved. Looked up from germline, CDR1 is DFQATT and CDR2 is SNEGSKA (reference sequence). The CDR3 has 14 amino acids. The ends were cut back, 5 bases at V and 0 bases at J, with 12 bases in the middle. The CDR3 DNA reads as TGCAGTGCTCTATTTCTACATAGCACAGATACGCAGTATTTT. It codes for CSALFLHSTDTQYF.

This sequence joins TRBV29-1 and TRBJ2-7, with D possibly matching TRBD1 (5 bases). Trimming removed 4 bases at V and 2 bases at J, with 9 bases between. Germline lookup yields CDR1 SQVTM and CDR2 ANQGSEA. There are 12 residues in the CDR3. The CDR3 spells CSVAGRAYEQYF. CDR3 nucleotides: TGCAGCGTTGCTGGCAGGGCCTACGAGCAGTACTTC.

The rearrangement uses TRBV3-1 and TRBJ2-1, with unresolved D. CDR3 length: 15 residues. Between the trimmed V and J ends, which lost 2 bases and 4 bases, there was a span of 12 bases. Per germline, CDR1 LGHDT and CDR2 YNNKEL (reference sequence). CDR3: CASSQIPTGYNEQFF. The CDR3 DNA sequence: TGTGCCAGCAGCCAAATCCCCACTGGATACAATGAGCAGTTCTTC.

CDR3 loop: CSVVTGGITEAFF. In DNA, the CDR3 is TGCAGCGTGGTGACAGGGGGCATCACTGAAGCTTTCTTT. J is TRBJ1-1 and V is TRBV29-1, with TRBD1 matching over 10 bases. There are 13 residues in the CDR3. V was clipped by 6 bases and J by 4 bases; unmatched bases: 5. Germline V gene sequence: CDR1 SQVTM, CDR2 ANQGSEA.

J is TRBJ2-5 and V is TRBV7-3, with 10 bases that match TRBD1. CDR1 is SGHTA and CDR2 is FQGTGA in the germline V gene. J was trimmed by 5 bases and V by 5 bases; bases with no gene match: 8. The CDR3 has 15 residues. CDR3 nucleotide sequence: TGTGCCAGCAGCCAACTGGGACAGGGGTTGGAGACCCAGTACTTC. Amino acids: CASSQLGQGLETQYF.

The chain uses TRBV7-8 and TRBJ2-3; D ambiguous. The ends were cut back, 2 bases at V and 6 bases at J, with 9 bases in the middle. Germline V gene lookup returns CDR1 SGHVS and CDR2 FQNEAQ. The CDR3 contains 13 residues. The CDR3 protein is CASSLQDWDTQYF. The CDR3, as DNA: TGTGCCAGCAGCTTACAGGATTGGGATACGCAGTATTTT.

The V call is TRBV20-1, the J call TRBJ2-5; D may match TRBD1 or TRBD2 (5 bases each). The CDR3 spans 15 residues. The germline V gene has CDR1 DFQATT and CDR2 SNEGSKA (reference sequence). With 0 bases removed from V and 2 bases from J, the gap between germline ends came to 13 bases. The CDR3 spells CSARDGGTPQETQYF. In nucleotides, the CDR3 is TGCAGTGCTAGAGATGGTGGGACGCCTCAAGAGACCCAGTACTTC.

This chain connects TRBV2 to TRBJ1-1, with 9 bases identical to TRBD1. The V and J ends lost 7 bases and 0 bases, in that order; junction bases with no gene match: 3. The CDR3 runs 14 residues. In germline, CDR1 is SNHLY, CDR2 FYNNEI. Written as DNA, the CDR3 is TGTGCCAGCATGGGGGACAGGGTGAACACTGAAGCTTTCTTT. It yields the protein CASMGDRVNTEAFF.

The CDR3 nucleotides read TGTGCCTGGAATGACAGGGGCGCGGAAAAACTGTTTTTT. It yields the protein CAWNDRGAEKLFF. The chain couples TRBV30 to TRBJ1-4, with 8 bases matching TRBD1. Germline lookup yields CDR1 GTSNPN and CDR2 SVGIG (reference sequence). This CDR3 spans 13 amino acids. The V segment lost 4 bases and the J segment 8 bases; nucleotides outside the gene matches: 6.

The V and J genes are TRBV11-3 and TRBJ2-2, with D hard to call. The germline gives CDR1 SGHNT, CDR2 YENEEA. Deletions cut 4 bases from V and 8 bases from J, with 8 bases between. The CDR3 spans 12 residues. CDR3 DNA: TGTGCCAGCAGCTCCAGTTCGGGGGAGCTGTTTTTT. Translating gives CASSSSSGELFF.

This clonotype was observed a handful of times. The J gene is TRBJ2-1, the V gene TRBV20-1; D is perhaps TRBD2 (6 bases). The ends were cut back, 5 bases at V and 4 bases at J, with 9 bases in the middle. Germline V gene lookup returns CDR1 DFQATT and CDR2 SNEGSKA (reference sequence). The CDR3 totals 12 residues. The CDR3 reads CSARAGYNEQFF. In DNA form, the CDR3 reads TGCAGTGCTCGCGCGGGGTACAATGAGCAGTTCTTC.

The rearrangement joins TRBV4-2 to TRBJ1-5, with D unclear. CDR3 length equals 16 residues. The germline gives CDR1 LGHNA, CDR2 YNFKEQ. Trimming stripped 1 base from V and 1 base from J, with 11 bases between. The chain's CDR3 is CASSQAGSESNQPQHF. The CDR3 coding sequence is TGTGCCAGCAGCCAAGCCGGCAGCGAAAGCAATCAGCCCCAGCATTTT.

The CDR3 here is CASSFGTGGTGANVLTF. CDR3 DNA: TGTGCCAGCAGTTTCGGAACGGGAGGTACCGGGGCCAACGTCCTGACTTTC. The chain couples TRBV28 to TRBJ2-6, with 7 bases aligning to TRBD2. V lost 3 bases to trimming and J lost 4 bases; unmatched junction nucleotides: 9. From germline, CDR1 is MDHEN and CDR2 SYDVKM. The length of the CDR3 is 17 residues. Combining the CDR3 with reference TRBV28 and TRBJ2-6 gives the whole variable domain DVKVTQSSRYLVKRTGEKVFLECVQDMDHENMFWYRQDPGLGLRLIYFSYDVKMKEKGDIPEGYSVSREKKERFSLILESASTNQTSMYLCASSFGTGGTGANVLTFGAGSRLTVL.

CDR3 residues: CSAGSGLAYNEQFF. The CDR3 DNA reads as TGCAGCGCGGGGTCGGGACTAGCGTACAATGAGCAGTTCTTC. The chain uses TRBV29-1 and TRBJ2-1, with 10 bases matching TRBD2. CDR1 SQVTM and CDR2 ANQGSEA come from the germline V gene. V lost 7 bases and J lost 4; bases outside the gene matches: 7. This CDR3 comprises 14 residues.

In DNA, the CDR3 is TGTGCCAGCAGCTTATGGCGGGCCTACGAGCAGTACTTC. This translates into CASSLWRAYEQYF. The genes are TRBV7-2 and TRBJ2-7, with a tentative D call TRBD2 (5 bases). The CDR3 extends over 13 amino acids. The V and J ends lost 2 bases and 2 bases respectively, with 7 bases between them. CDR1 SGHTA and CDR2 FQGNSA come from the germline V gene.